This passage covers 16 T cell receptor beta chains from one sample sequenced in a study of cytomegalovirus exposure and HLA in healthy donors. TCRdb's table, derived via immunoSEQ multiplex PCR, lists solely in-frame clones and lacks some. Here the sample spans approximately 200,000 clones, more than 75% being singletons. The sequencing sample was made of PBMCs. Every receptor here comes from a young man in good health and CMV-seropositive.

The rearrangement links TRBV5-4 to TRBJ2-2; D might be TRBD2 (5 bases). CDR3 size: 16 residues. Germline CDR1 and CDR2: SGHNT and YYREEE (reference sequence). V lost 0 bases and J lost 1, with 10 bases in between. As DNA, the CDR3 is TGTGCCAGCAGCTTGGATCCGGGGAAGAACACCGGGGAGCTGTTTTTT. Residues: CASSLDPGKNTGELFF.

The chain uses TRBV5-6 and TRBJ2-5; 11 bases line up with TRBD2. CDR1 is SGHDT, CDR2 YYEEEE, per germline. The CDR3 length is 17 residues. V was pared by 3 bases and J by 4 bases, with 11 bases of the junction left unmatched. This chain's CDR3 is CASSSKGVLAGGETQYF. Here the CDR3 DNA reads TGTGCCAGCAGCTCCAAGGGGGTGCTAGCGGGAGGAGAGACCCAGTACTTC. The whole variable domain, filled in from reference TRBV5-6 and TRBJ2-5, reads DAGVTQSPTHLIKTRGQQVTLRCSPKSGHDTVSWYQQALGQGPQFIFQYYEEEERQRGNFPDRFSGHQFPNYSSELNVNALLLGDSALYLCASSSKGVLAGGETQYFGPGTRLLVL.

This clone turned up a few times. J is TRBJ2-1 and V is TRBV4-3; D is possibly TRBD2 (6 bases). The V gene lost 0 bases and the J gene lost 6 bases, with 18 bases spanning the gap. This CDR3 region has 17 residues. CDR1 is LGHNA, CDR2 YSLEER, per germline. The CDR3 protein is CASSQDFGTPAPNEQFF. Written as DNA, the CDR3 is TGCGCCAGCAGCCAAGATTTTGGGACTCCCGCCCCCAATGAGCAGTTCTTC.

The J gene is TRBJ1-4, the V gene TRBV13, with a weak D call TRBD1 (5 bases). The CDR3 loop spans 12 amino acids. CDR1 is PRHDT, CDR2 FYEKMQ, per germline (reference sequence). The V end was cut by 0 bases, the J end by 12 bases, with 8 bases between. This chain's CDR3 is CASSLGTDQLFF. CDR3 in DNA: TGTGCCAGCAGCTTAGGGACAGATCAACTGTTTTTT.

V usage is TRBV15 and J usage is TRBJ2-1; 8 positions agree with TRBD2. There are 14 residues in the CDR3. J gave up 10 bases and V 5 bases, and 10 bases lay outside the gene matches. Germline V gene sequence: CDR1 LNHNV, CDR2 YYDKDF (reference sequence). The CDR3 spells CATSYITRGGEQFF. For the CDR3, the DNA is TGTGCCACCAGCTATATAACCCGGGGGGGGGAGCAGTTCTTC.

The chain employs TRBV11-2 and TRBJ1-2, with D hard to call. The CDR3 consists of 13 residues. CDR1 SGHAT and CDR2 FQNNGV come from the germline V gene. V lost 5 bases, J lost 6 bases, and 13 bases lay in between. The CDR3: CASSIGRAHGYTF. The CDR3 bases are TGTGCCAGCAGCATCGGGAGGGCCCATGGCTACACCTTC. Full variable domain (outside the CDR3, taken from reference TRBV11-2 and TRBJ1-2): EAGVAQSPRYKIIEKRQSVAFWCNPISGHATLYWYQQILGQGPKLLIQFQNNGVVDDSQLPKDRFSAERLKGVDSTLKIQPAKLEDSAVYLCASSIGRAHGYTFGSGTRLTVV.

The chain links TRBV4-1 to TRBJ2-1; 10 bases align to TRBD2. The CDR3 extends over 16 amino acids. Germline trimming cut 3 bases from V and 4 bases from J; bases unmatched to any gene: 6. Germline V gives CDR1 MGHRA, CDR2 YSYEKL. CDR3 nucleotides: TGCGCCAGCAGCCAGCTAAGCGGGAGGGGGTACAATGAGCAGTTCTTC. This codes for CASSQLSGRGYNEQFF.

CDR3 protein: CATSRDPGTYNEQFF. CDR3 nucleotide sequence: TGTGCCACCAGCAGAGATCCAGGTACATACAATGAGCAGTTCTTC. This chain connects TRBV15 to TRBJ2-1; D is unresolved. The V gene's germline CDR1 is LNHNV and CDR2 YYDKDF (reference sequence). V was shortened by 0 bases and J by 4 bases, with 10 bases between the two germline ends. There are 15 residues in the CDR3.

V gene TRBV7-9 combines with J gene TRBJ1-1; maybe TRBD1 (6 bases). V was clipped by 1 base and J by 0 bases, with 18 bases between them. Germline CDR1 SEHNR, CDR2 FQNEAQ (reference sequence). The CDR3 covers 18 residues. CDR3 bases: TGTGCCAGCAGCTTAGTAAATCTTTGGCAGGGGCTGAACACTGAAGCTTTCTTT. Amino acids: CASSLVNLWQGLNTEAFF. The full variable domain, completed using reference TRBV7-9 and TRBJ1-1, is DTGVSQNPRHKITKRGQNVTFRCDPISEHNRLYWYRQTLGQGPEFLTYFQNEAQLEKSRLLSDRFSAERPKGSFSTLEIQRTEQGDSAMYLCASSLVNLWQGLNTEAFFGQGTRLTVV.

This chain's CDR3 is CASSWGSRADTEAFF. The CDR3 nucleotides are TGTGCCAGCAGTTGGGGAAGCAGGGCGGACACTGAAGCTTTCTTT. J is TRBJ1-1 and V is TRBV6-5; D may be TRBD1 (5 bases). The germline V and J ends were trimmed by 4 bases and 3 bases, with 15 bases remaining between them. There are 15 residues in the CDR3. CDR1 is MNHEY, CDR2 SVGAGI, per germline.

V usage is TRBV2 and J usage is TRBJ1-5, with D tentatively TRBD1 (6 bases). The germline V gene has CDR1 SNHLY and CDR2 FYNNEI. The CDR3 totals 16 residues. Trimming stripped 8 bases from V and 2 bases from J, with 19 bases between. CDR3: CASRGHSGMGNQPQHF. The CDR3 bases are TGTGCCAGCCGGGGACACTCGGGCATGGGCAATCAGCCCCAGCATTTT.

The chain carries TRBV27 and TRBJ1-4; D may be TRBD1 (5 bases). Per germline, CDR1 MNHEY and CDR2 SMNVEV (reference sequence). Trimming removed 7 bases at V and 7 bases at J, with 16 bases between. CDR3 length: 14 amino acids. The CDR3 here is CASMPGYSREKLFF. The CDR3 DNA sequence: TGTGCCAGCATGCCAGGGTATAGTCGTGAAAAACTGTTTTTT.

The table lists this clone with a few counts. This sequence joins TRBV27 and TRBJ1-2; 7 bases map to TRBD1. This CDR3 spans 15 amino acids. The V gene's germline CDR1 is MNHEY and CDR2 SMNVEV (reference sequence). The ends lost 2 bases at V and 8 bases at J; junction bases unmatched: 11. Written as DNA, the CDR3 is TGTGCCAGCAGTTTACTCCCCGACAGGGTGGAAGGCTACACCTTC. This codes for CASSLLPDRVEGYTF.

This clone was observed once. The CDR3 DNA sequence: TGTGCCAGCAGCTTAGACGGGAGGGCATCAGATACGCAGTATTTT. It specifies CASSLDGRASDTQYF. The J gene is TRBJ2-3, the V gene TRBV7-2; 8 positions match TRBD2. Trimming took 1 base from V and 4 from J; bases not matched to a gene: 4. Germline V gene data show CDR1 as SGHTA and CDR2 as FQGNSA. The CDR3 consists of 15 residues. The whole variable domain, filled in from reference TRBV7-2 and TRBJ2-3, reads GAGVSQSPSNKVTEKGKDVELRCDPISGHTALYWYRQSLGQGLEFLIYFQGNSAPDKSGLPSDRFSAERTGGSVSTLTIQRTQQEDSAVYLCASSLDGRASDTQYFGPGTRLTVL.

This sequence joins TRBV27 and TRBJ2-1; 12 positions match TRBD2. The CDR3 totals 14 residues. With 6 bases clipped from V and 8 bases from J, the junction kept 5 bases outside the gene matches. CDR1 and CDR2 from the germline V gene are MNHEY and SMNVEV (reference sequence). CDR3 sequence (DNA): TGTGCCAGCAGCTCGACTAGCGGGAGATATGAGCAGTTCTTC. This gives the protein CASSSTSGRYEQFF.

This chain joins TRBV6-5 and TRBJ1-1, with TRBD1 identical over 7 bases. Germline trimming cut 5 bases from V and 1 base from J; bases unmatched to any gene: 4. The CDR3 consists of 14 residues. The V gene's germline CDR1 is MNHEY and CDR2 SVGAGI. The CDR3, as DNA: TGTGCCAGCAGTGCTTCAGGGGGGAACACTGAAGCTTTCTTT. Translating gives CASSASGGNTEAFF.